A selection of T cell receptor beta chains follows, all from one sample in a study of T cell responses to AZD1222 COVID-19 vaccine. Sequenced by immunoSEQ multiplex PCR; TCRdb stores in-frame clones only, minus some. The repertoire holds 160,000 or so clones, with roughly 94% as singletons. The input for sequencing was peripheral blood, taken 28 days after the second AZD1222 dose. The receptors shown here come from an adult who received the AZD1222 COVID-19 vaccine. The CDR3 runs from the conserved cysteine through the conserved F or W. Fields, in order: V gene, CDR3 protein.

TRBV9 CASSQGAGTQYNEQFF
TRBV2 CASILGLAGDEQFF
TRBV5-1 CASSLGGTSGSHEQYF
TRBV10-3 CATAWDSNNEQFF
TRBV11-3 CASSLIFPDPYGYTF
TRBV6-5 CASTLMAGDTEAFF
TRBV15 CATQPSAGVLNEKLFF
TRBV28 CASSLWPGTEAFF
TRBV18 CASSPPPGTSGRRQETQYF
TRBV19 CASKSTHLTGNTIYF
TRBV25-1 CASSEAGTSGSYEQYF
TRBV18 CASSRGQGNYQPQHF
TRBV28 CASSPPGTVNTEAFF
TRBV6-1 CASSEAGTGYYGYTF
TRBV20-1 CSASGTLPEQYF
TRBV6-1 CASSETVAFF
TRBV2 CASRDGRPLLRAEYF
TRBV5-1 CASSQRQGNYGYTF
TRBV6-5 CASTRLQKSYGYTF
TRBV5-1 CASSEPGETQYF
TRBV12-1 CASQGGSSEQYF
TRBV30 CAWKGQATQPQHF
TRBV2 CASRARSGQGLSGANVLTF